This T cell receptor beta chain came from a study of shared clonotypes between healthy human individuals. The CDR3 is 16 amino acids. The V gene's germline CDR1 is ENHRY and CDR2 SYGVKD. J gave up 0 bases and V 4 bases, and 3 bases lay outside the gene matches. Repertoires were generated with immunoSEQ multiplex PCR, while TCRdb's copy carries only in-frame clones and drops some. In the table there are over a million clones, roughly 96% of which are singletons. The chain couples TRBV10-3 to TRBJ2-2; 9 nucleotides align to TRBD1. Input material: naive CD4+ T cells sorted from blood. Regarding subset: CD45RA+ positively selected. The sequence was obtained from a man aged 30 to 45 in good health. The DNA for the CDR3 is TGTGCCATCAGTGGGGGGACAGGGACGAACACCGGGGAGCTGTTTTTT. Its protein product is CAISGGTGTNTGELFF.